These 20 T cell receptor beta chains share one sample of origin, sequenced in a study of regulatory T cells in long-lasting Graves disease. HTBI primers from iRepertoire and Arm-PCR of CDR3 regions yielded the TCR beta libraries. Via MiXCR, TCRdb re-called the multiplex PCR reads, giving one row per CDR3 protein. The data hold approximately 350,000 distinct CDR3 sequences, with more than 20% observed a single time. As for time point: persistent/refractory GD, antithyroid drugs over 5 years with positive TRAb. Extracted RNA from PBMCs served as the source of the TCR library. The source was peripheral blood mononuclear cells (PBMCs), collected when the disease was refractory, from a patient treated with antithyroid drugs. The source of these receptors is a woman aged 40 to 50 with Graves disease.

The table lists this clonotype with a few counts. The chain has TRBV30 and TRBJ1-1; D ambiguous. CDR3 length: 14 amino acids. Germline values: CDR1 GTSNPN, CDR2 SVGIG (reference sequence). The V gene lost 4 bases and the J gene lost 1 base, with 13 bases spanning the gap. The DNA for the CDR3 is TGTGCCTGGACCCCCGGAACTACGAACACTGAAGCTTTCTTT. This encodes CAWTPGTTNTEAFF.

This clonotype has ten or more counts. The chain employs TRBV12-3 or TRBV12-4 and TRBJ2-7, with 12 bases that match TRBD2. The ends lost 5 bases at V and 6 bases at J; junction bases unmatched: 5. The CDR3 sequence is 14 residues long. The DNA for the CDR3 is TGTGCCAGCAGTCCACTGACTAGCGGGAGCGAGCAGTACTTC. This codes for CASSPLTSGSEQYF.

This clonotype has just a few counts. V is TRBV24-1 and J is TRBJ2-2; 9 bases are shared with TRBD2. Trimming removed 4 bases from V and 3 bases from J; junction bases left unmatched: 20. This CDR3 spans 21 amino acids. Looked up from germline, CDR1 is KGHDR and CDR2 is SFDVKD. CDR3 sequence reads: CATSDPSRGNSGRRYTGELFF. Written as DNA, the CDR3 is TGTGCCACCAGTGACCCCTCGAGGGGCAATAGCGGGAGAAGGTACACCGGGGAGCTGTTTTTT.

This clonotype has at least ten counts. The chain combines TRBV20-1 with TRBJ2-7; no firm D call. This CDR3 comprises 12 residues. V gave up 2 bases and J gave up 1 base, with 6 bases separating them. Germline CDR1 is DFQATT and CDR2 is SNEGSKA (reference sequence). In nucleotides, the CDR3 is TGCAGTGCTAGAACGGTTTCCTACGAGCAGTACTTC. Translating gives CSARTVSYEQYF.

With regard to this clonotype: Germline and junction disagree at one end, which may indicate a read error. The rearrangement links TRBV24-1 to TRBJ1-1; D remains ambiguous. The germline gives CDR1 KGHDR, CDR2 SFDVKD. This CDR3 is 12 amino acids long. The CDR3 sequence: CVTSDRRGEAFF. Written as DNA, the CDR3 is TGTGTCACCAGTGACCGCCGCGGGGAAGCTTTCTTT.

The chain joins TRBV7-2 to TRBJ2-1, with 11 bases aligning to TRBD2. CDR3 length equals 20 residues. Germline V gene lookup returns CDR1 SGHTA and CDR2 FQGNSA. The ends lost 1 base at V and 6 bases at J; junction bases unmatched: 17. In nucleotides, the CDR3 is TGTGCCAGCAGCTTAGTCTCAACCCGCACTAGCGGGAGAACTATCAATGAGCAGTTCTTC. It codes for CASSLVSTRTSGRTINEQFF.

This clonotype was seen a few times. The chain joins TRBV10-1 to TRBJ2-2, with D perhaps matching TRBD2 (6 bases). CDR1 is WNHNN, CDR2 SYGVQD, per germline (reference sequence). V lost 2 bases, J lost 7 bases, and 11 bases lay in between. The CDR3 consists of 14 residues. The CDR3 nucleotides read TGCGCCAGCAGTGAGCGCGGGGCTGACGGGGAGCTGTTTTTT. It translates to CASSERGADGELFF.

The DNA for the CDR3 is TGTGCCAGTAGTAGGCTAGCGGGAGGGGACTCCTACGAGCAGTACTTC. Its translation: CASSRLAGGDSYEQYF. The V and J genes are TRBV27 and TRBJ2-7; 12 nucleotides match TRBD2. The CDR3 consists of 16 residues. Germline V gene data show CDR1 as MNHEY and CDR2 as SMNVEV (reference sequence). J lost 0 bases, V lost 9 bases, and 9 bases had no gene match.

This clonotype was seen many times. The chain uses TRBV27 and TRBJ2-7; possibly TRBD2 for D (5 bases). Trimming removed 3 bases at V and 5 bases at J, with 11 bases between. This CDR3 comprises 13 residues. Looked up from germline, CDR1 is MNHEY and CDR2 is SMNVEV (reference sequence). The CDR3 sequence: CASSFGERNEQYF. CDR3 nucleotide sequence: TGTGCCAGCAGTTTTGGGGAGCGGAACGAGCAGTACTTC.

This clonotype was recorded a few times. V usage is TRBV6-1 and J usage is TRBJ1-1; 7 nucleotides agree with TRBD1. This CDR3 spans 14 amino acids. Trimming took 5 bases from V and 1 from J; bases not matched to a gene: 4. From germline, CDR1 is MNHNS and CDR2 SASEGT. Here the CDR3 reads CASSTQGGNTEAFF. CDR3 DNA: TGTGCCAGCAGTACTCAGGGGGGGAACACTGAAGCTTTCTTT.

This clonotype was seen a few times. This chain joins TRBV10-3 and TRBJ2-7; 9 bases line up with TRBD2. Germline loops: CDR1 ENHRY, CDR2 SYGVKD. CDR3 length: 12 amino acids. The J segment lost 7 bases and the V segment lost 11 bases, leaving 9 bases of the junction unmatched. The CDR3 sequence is CAHSEREEEQYF. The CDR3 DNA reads TGTGCCCACTCGGAGCGGGAGGAAGAGCAGTACTTC.

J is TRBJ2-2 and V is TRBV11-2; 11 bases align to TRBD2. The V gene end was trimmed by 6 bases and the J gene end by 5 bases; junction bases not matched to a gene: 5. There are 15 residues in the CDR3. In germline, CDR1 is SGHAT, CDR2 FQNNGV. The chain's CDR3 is CASRPLAGVTGELFF. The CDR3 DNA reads TGTGCCAGCAGACCACTAGCGGGAGTAACCGGGGAGCTGTTTTTT.

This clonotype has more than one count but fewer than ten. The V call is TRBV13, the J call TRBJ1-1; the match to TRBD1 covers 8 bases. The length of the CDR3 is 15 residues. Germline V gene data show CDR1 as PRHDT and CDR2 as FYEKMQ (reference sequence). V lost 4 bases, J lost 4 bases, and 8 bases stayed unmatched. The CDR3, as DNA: TGTGCCAGCAGCTCTGGACAGGGCGGCGGCACTGAAGCTTTCTTT. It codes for CASSSGQGGGTEAFF.

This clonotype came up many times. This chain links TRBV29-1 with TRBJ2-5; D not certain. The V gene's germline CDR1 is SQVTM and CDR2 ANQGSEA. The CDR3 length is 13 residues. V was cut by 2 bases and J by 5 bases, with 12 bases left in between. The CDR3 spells CSVEMIIGETQYF. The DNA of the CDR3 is TGCAGCGTTGAAATGATTATCGGGGAGACCCAGTACTTC. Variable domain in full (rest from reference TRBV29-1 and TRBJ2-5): SAVISQKPSRDICQRGTSLTIQCQVDSQVTMMFWYRQQPGQSLTLIATANQGSEATYESGFVIDKFPISRPNLTFSTLTVSNMSPEDSSIYLCSVEMIIGETQYFGPGTRLLVL.

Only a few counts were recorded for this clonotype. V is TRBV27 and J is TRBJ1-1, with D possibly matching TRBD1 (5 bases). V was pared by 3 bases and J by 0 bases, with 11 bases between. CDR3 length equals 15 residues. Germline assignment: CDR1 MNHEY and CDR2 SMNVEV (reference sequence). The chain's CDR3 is CASSLSRGLNTEAFF. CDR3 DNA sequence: TGTGCCAGCAGTTTGTCGAGGGGCCTGAACACTGAAGCTTTCTTT.

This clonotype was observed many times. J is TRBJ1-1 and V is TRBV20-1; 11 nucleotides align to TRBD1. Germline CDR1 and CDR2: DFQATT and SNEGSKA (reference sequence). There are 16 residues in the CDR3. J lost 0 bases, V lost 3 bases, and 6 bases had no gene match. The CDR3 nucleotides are TGCAGTGCTAGTGGACAGGGGGCTGTCGTGAACACTGAAGCTTTCTTT. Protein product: CSASGQGAVVNTEAFF.

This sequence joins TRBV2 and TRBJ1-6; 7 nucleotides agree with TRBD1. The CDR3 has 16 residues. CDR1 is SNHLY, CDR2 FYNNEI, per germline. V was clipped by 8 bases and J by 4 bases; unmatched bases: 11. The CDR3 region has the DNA TGTGCCAGCTCAAGACCGACAGGGAGTTATAATTCACCCCTCCACTTT. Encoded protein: CASSRPTGSYNSPLHF.

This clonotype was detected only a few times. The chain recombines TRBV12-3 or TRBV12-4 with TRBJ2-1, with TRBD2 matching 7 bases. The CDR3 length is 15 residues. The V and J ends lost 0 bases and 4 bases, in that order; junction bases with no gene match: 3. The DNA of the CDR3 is TGTGCCAGCAGTTTAGCGCGGCGGGAGTACAATGAGCAGTTCTTC. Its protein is CASSLARREYNEQFF.

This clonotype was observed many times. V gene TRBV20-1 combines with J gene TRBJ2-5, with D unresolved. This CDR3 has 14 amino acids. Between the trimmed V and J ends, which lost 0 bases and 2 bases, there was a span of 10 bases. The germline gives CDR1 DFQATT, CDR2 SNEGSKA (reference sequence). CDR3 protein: CSAREGLGQETQYF. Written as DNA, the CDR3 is TGCAGTGCTAGAGAGGGGTTGGGACAAGAGACCCAGTACTTC.

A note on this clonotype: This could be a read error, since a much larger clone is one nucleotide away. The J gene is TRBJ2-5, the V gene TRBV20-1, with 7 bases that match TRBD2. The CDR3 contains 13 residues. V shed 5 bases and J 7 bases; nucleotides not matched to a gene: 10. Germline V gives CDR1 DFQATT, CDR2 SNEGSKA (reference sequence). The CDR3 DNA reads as TGCAGTGCTCTGACGGGAGGTGCATGGACCCAGTACTTC. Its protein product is CSALTGGAWTQYF.